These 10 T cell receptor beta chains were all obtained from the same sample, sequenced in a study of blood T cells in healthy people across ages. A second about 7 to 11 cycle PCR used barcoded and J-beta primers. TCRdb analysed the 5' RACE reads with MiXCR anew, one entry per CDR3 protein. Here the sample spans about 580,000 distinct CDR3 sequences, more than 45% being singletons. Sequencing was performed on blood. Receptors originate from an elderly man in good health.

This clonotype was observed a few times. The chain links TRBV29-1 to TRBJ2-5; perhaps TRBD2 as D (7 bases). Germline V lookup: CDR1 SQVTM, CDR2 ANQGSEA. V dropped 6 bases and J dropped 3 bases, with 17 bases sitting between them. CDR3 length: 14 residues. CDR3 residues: CSVKRGGLEETQYF. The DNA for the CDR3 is TGCAGCGTCAAAAGGGGGGGGTTGGAAGAGACCCAGTACTTC. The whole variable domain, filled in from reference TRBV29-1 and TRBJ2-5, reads SAVISQKPSRDICQRGTSLTIQCQVDSQVTMMFWYRQQPGQSLTLIATANQGSEATYESGFVIDKFPISRPNLTFSTLTVSNMSPEDSSIYLCSVKRGGLEETQYFGPGTRLLVL.

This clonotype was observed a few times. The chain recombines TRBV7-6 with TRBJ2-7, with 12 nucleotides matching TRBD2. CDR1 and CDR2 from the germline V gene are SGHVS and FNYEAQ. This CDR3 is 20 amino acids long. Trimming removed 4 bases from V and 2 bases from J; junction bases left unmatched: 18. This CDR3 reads CASSSLSPSGGAIAAYEQYF. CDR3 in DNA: TGTGCCAGCAGCTCTCTATCTCCTAGCGGGGGGGCCATAGCTGCCTACGAGCAGTACTTC.

CDR3 sequence (DNA): TGTGCCAGCAGCTTTAGCGGGAGCGACTACGAGCAGTACTTC. Translation: CASSFSGSDYEQYF. This chain links TRBV7-2 with TRBJ2-7; 9 nucleotides match TRBD2. The CDR3 runs to 14 residues. With 3 bases clipped from V and 3 bases from J, the junction kept 3 bases outside the gene matches. Germline lookup yields CDR1 SGHTA and CDR2 FQGNSA.

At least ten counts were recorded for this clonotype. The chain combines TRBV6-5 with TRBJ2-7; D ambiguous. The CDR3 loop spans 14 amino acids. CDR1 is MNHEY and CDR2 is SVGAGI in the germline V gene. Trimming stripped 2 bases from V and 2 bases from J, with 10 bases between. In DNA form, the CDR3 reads TGTGCCAGCAGTTACGCGCCAGCTACCTACGAGCAGTACTTC. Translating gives CASSYAPATYEQYF.

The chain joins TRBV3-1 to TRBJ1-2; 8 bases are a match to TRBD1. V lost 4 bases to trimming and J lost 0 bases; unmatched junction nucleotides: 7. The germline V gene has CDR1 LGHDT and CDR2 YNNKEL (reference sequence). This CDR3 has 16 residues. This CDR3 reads CASSLTPTGANYGYTF. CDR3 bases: TGTGCCAGCAGCCTTACCCCGACAGGGGCTAACTATGGCTACACCTTC.

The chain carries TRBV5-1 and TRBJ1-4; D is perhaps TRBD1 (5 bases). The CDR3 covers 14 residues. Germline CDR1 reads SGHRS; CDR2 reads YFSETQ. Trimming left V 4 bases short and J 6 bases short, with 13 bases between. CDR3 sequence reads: CASSPTGGDEKLFF. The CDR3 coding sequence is TGCGCCAGCAGCCCTACAGGAGGTGATGAAAAACTGTTTTTT.

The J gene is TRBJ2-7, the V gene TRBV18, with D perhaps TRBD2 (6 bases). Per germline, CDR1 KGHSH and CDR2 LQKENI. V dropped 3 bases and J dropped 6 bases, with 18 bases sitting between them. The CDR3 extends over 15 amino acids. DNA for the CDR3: TGTGCCAGCTCACCCCGGGACTCGGGTAACTCCGAGCAGTACTTC. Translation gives CASSPRDSGNSEQYF.

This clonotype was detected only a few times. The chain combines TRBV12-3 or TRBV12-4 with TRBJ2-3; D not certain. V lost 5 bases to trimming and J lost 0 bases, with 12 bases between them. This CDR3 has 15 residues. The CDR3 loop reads CASSGTRTSTDTQYF. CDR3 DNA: TGTGCCAGCAGTGGTACGAGAACTAGCACAGATACGCAGTATTTT.

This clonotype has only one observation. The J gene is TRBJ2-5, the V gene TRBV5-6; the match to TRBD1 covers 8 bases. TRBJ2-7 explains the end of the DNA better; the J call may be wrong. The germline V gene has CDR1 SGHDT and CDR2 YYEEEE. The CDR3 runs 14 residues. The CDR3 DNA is TGTGCCAGCAGCATGCCGGACAGGGTCAACGAGCAGTACTTC. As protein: CASSMPDRVNEQYF.

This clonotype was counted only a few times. CDR3 amino acids: CASSLAGGREKLFF. DNA of the CDR3: TGTGCCAGCAGCTTAGCTGGGGGCAGGGAAAAACTGTTTTTT. J is TRBJ1-4 and V is TRBV7-2, with D possibly being TRBD1 (6 bases). The CDR3 runs to 14 residues. The germline V gene encodes CDR1 SGHTA and CDR2 FQGNSA. V was cut by 0 bases and J by 8 bases, with 10 bases left in between.